The next 26 T cell receptor beta chains were all read from a single sample in a study of PD-1 blockade in classical Hodgkin lymphoma. Each and every patient relapsed after autologous stem cell transplantation, and patients got differing brentuximab vedotin exposure. Profiling relied on immunoSEQ multiplex PCR, and the TCRdb table lists in-frame clones only, not all of them. This table holds about 21,000 clones, around 70% found once. The material was peripheral blood mononuclear cells (PBMCs), obtained at baseline. The receptors stem from a human donor with classical Hodgkin lymphoma.

By share, this clone ranks as medium-sized. The chain couples TRBV19 to TRBJ1-4, with D hard to call. V lost 3 bases and J 7 bases, leaving 21 bases between the germline ends. CDR3 length: 17 residues. Germline CDR1 and CDR2: LNHDA and SQIVND (reference sequence). The CDR3 DNA sequence: TGTGCCAGTAGTATGAGCCCGCGGCAGGCTGCTATTGAAAAACTGTTTTTT. As protein: CASSMSPRQAAIEKLFF.

The CDR3 nucleotides read TGTGCCAGCAGCGCCCGGGGACAGGGGAATACCTACGAGCAGTACTTC. Its translation: CASSARGQGNTYEQYF. J is TRBJ2-7 and V is TRBV9, with 10 bases fitting TRBD1. Losses at the gene ends were 3 bases for V and 2 bases for J; bases not matched to a gene: 8. This CDR3 is 16 amino acids long. Germline V gene data show CDR1 as SGDLS and CDR2 as YYNGEE.

The chain employs TRBV6-5 and TRBJ2-1; possibly TRBD1 for D (6 bases). V was trimmed by 5 bases and J by 8 bases, leaving 16 bases between them. This CDR3 is 14 amino acids long. Germline CDR1 MNHEY, CDR2 SVGAGI. In DNA, the CDR3 is TGTGCCAGCAGTCTTGGAACAGGGAACGATGAGCAGTTCTTC. It translates to CASSLGTGNDEQFF.

The chain is built from TRBV19 and TRBJ2-1; 13 nucleotides align to TRBD2. The V gene's germline CDR1 is LNHDA and CDR2 SQIVND (reference sequence). The J segment lost 8 bases and the V segment lost 1 base, leaving 8 bases of the junction unmatched. This CDR3 comprises 17 residues. The CDR3, as DNA: TGTGCCAGTAGTATAGTTCGGACTAGCGGGAGTTACCATGAGCAGTTCTTC. Residues: CASSIVRTSGSYHEQFF.

This clone was recorded only once. This chain uses TRBV19 with TRBJ2-6, with TRBD2 as a possible D gene (5 bases). CDR3 length: 15 amino acids. The germline V gene encodes CDR1 LNHDA and CDR2 SQIVND (reference sequence). The V gene lost 4 bases and the J gene lost 4 bases, with 11 bases spanning the gap. CDR3: CASSRRSEGANVLTF. CDR3 sequence (DNA): TGTGCCAGTAGTAGGAGGTCGGAGGGGGCCAACGTCCTGACTTTC.

This chain connects TRBV18 to TRBJ2-5, with D unresolved. Judging by the DNA end, TRBJ2-7 fits better; the J call may be wrong. This CDR3 spans 13 amino acids. Germline CDR1 and CDR2: KGHSH and LQKENI. For the CDR3, the DNA is TGTGCCAGCTCACCAACAGAAGACTACGAGCAGTACTTC. It specifies CASSPTEDYEQYF.

CDR3 sequence (DNA): TGTGCCAGCAGCCCCCAAAACTCTGGAAACACCATATATTTT. It codes for CASSPQNSGNTIYF. The rearrangement joins TRBV7-2 to TRBJ1-3; D gene ambiguous. Germline-derived CDR1 and CDR2 are SGHTA and FQGNSA. The ends were cut back, 5 bases at V and 0 bases at J, with 8 bases in the middle. CDR3 length equals 14 residues.

The J gene is TRBJ1-1, the V gene TRBV28; D unresolved. Germline V gene sequence: CDR1 MDHEN, CDR2 SYDVKM. The CDR3 is 14 amino acids. Trimming took off 5 bases at V and 1 base at J, with 11 bases between the two ends. For the CDR3, the DNA is TGTGCCAGCAGTGGAGGGTCGGAGAACACTGAAGCTTTCTTT. Encoded protein: CASSGGSENTEAFF.

J is TRBJ2-2 and V is TRBV7-2; D not certain. Germline CDR1 reads SGHTA; CDR2 reads FQGNSA. With 5 bases removed from V and 3 bases from J, the gap between germline ends came to 19 bases. This CDR3 comprises 17 residues. This CDR3 reads CASSKTSPSVDTGELFF. Here the CDR3 DNA reads TGTGCCAGCAGCAAAACATCACCGAGCGTGGACACCGGGGAGCTGTTTTTT.

The chain carries TRBV11-2 and TRBJ2-7; D perhaps matches TRBD1 (6 bases). Germline V gene sequence: CDR1 SGHAT, CDR2 FQNNGV. The CDR3 totals 12 residues. Trimming left V 5 bases short and J 2 bases short, with 7 bases between. Here the CDR3 reads CASSRDTYEQYF. For the CDR3, the DNA is TGTGCCAGCAGCCGGGACACCTACGAGCAGTACTTC.

This clone was detected only a few times. This chain joins TRBV18 and TRBJ2-5, with D perhaps TRBD1 or TRBD2 (5 bases each). CDR3 length: 15 residues. Germline lookup yields CDR1 KGHSH and CDR2 LQKENI. The ends were cut back, 0 bases at V and 5 bases at J, with 13 bases in the middle. CDR3 sequence: CASSPPQGEVETQYF. The CDR3 region has the DNA TGTGCCAGCTCACCACCCCAGGGAGAGGTGGAGACCCAGTACTTC.

This chain uses TRBV19 with TRBJ2-5; 7 nucleotides agree with TRBD2. With 6 bases clipped from V and 4 bases from J, the junction kept 8 bases outside the gene matches. Germline CDR1 reads LNHDA; CDR2 reads SQIVND (reference sequence). This CDR3 has 14 residues. CDR3 amino acids: CASSGRWDRETQYF. DNA for the CDR3: TGTGCCAGTAGCGGGAGGTGGGATCGAGAGACCCAGTACTTC.

This clone counts as medium-sized. This sequence joins TRBV2 and TRBJ1-2, with TRBD1 matching over 7 bases. The CDR3 has 14 residues. CDR1 and CDR2 from the germline V gene are SNHLY and FYNNEI. Trimming removed 6 bases from V and 4 bases from J; junction bases left unmatched: 8. DNA of the CDR3: TGTGCCAGCAGCTCTAGGACAGGCCTCTATGGCTACACCTTC. This translates into CASSSRTGLYGYTF. The full variable domain, its missing parts supplied by reference TRBV2 and TRBJ1-2, is EPEVTQTPSHQVTQMGQEVILRCVPISNHLYFYWYRQILGQKVEFLVSFYNNEISEKSEIFDDQFSVERPDGSNFTLKIRSTKLEDSAMYFCASSSRTGLYGYTFGSGTRLTVV.

This chain connects TRBV10-3 to TRBJ2-1, with 15 bases lining up with TRBD2. Losses at the gene ends were 8 bases for V and 4 bases for J; bases not matched to a gene: 9. The CDR3 is 17 amino acids. In germline, CDR1 is ENHRY, CDR2 SYGVKD. The CDR3 region is CAISRGLAGGSYNEQFF. The DNA of the CDR3 is TGTGCCATCTCCCGGGGACTAGCGGGAGGTTCATACAATGAGCAGTTCTTC.

V and J are TRBV13 and TRBJ2-6, with D uncertain. CDR1 PRHDT and CDR2 FYEKMQ come from the germline V gene (reference sequence). V lost 6 bases and J 1 base, leaving 4 bases between the germline ends. The CDR3 covers 13 residues. In DNA form, the CDR3 reads TGTGCCAGCAGTTCGTCTGGGGCCAACGTCCTGACTTTC. Amino acids: CASSSSGANVLTF. Based on the CDR3 plus reference TRBV13 and TRBJ2-6, the full variable domain is AAGVIQSPRHLIKEKRETATLKCYPIPRHDTVYWYQQGPGQDPQFLISFYEKMQSDKGSIPDRFSAQQFSDYHSELNMSSLELGDSALYFCASSSSGANVLTFGAGSRLTVL.

DNA of the CDR3: TGTGCCAGACAGGGGCTGGACACCGGGGAGCTGTTTTTT. Protein: CARQGLDTGELFF. This sequence joins TRBV2 and TRBJ2-2; 7 bases map to TRBD1. Germline CDR1 SNHLY, CDR2 FYNNEI. The CDR3 has 13 residues. V gave up 9 bases and J gave up 3 bases; unmatched junction bases: 4.

In this sample, this clone turned up once. This rearrangement joins TRBV29-1 to TRBJ2-1, with 7 bases fitting TRBD1. Germline V gene lookup returns CDR1 SQVTM and CDR2 ANQGSEA. Trimming at V came to 3 bases and at J to 8 bases, leaving 10 bases not matched to a gene. This CDR3 spans 14 amino acids. In DNA, the CDR3 is TGCAGCGTTGAGCCGACAGGGTTGATAGATGAGCAGTTCTTC. The encoded protein is CSVEPTGLIDEQFF.

The chain joins TRBV30 to TRBJ1-2; TRBD1 agrees at 9 bases. V was pared by 2 bases and J by 8 bases, with 6 bases of the junction left unmatched. Per the germline V gene, CDR1 is GTSNPN and CDR2 is SVGIG (reference sequence). The CDR3 has 13 amino acids. Written as DNA, the CDR3 is TGTGCCTGGAGTTGGGACAGGGTCGGCGGCTACACCTTC. Encoded protein: CAWSWDRVGGYTF.

This clone was detected only once. This chain joins TRBV9 and TRBJ2-7; 7 nucleotides agree with TRBD2. V was pared by 4 bases and J by 2 bases, with 3 bases of the junction left unmatched. The CDR3 has 13 residues. CDR1 and CDR2 from the germline V gene are SGDLS and YYNGEE. CDR3 coding DNA: TGTGCCAGCAGCTCCGGACTAGCCTACGAGCAGTACTTC. Encoded protein: CASSSGLAYEQYF. The full variable domain, in which reference TRBV9 and TRBJ2-7 provide the parts outside the CDR3, is DSGVTQTPKHLITATGQRVTLRCSPRSGDLSVYWYQQSLDQGLQFLIQYYNGEERAKGNILERFSAQQFPDLHSELNLSSLELGDSALYFCASSSGLAYEQYFGPGTRLTVT.

The J gene is TRBJ1-5, the V gene TRBV12-5, with TRBD1 matching 9 bases. The junction had 6 bases not matched to a gene; V was cut back by 3 bases and J by 6 bases. Germline CDR1 LGHNT, CDR2 FRNRAP. This CDR3 is built from 15 residues. CDR3 in amino acids: CASGLDGTGSQPQHF. The CDR3 nucleotides read TGTGCTAGTGGTTTAGACGGGACAGGGTCTCAGCCCCAGCATTTT. The complete variable domain, with remaining parts taken from reference TRBV12-5 and TRBJ1-5, reads DARVTQTPRHKVTEMGQEVTMRCQPILGHNTVFWYRQTMMQGLELLAYFRNRAPLDDSGMPKDRFSAEMPDATLATLKIQPSEPRDSAVYFCASGLDGTGSQPQHFGDGTRLSIL.

The chain joins TRBV14 to TRBJ2-5, with D tentatively TRBD1 (6 bases). Trimming removed 0 bases at V and 5 bases at J, with 13 bases between. The CDR3 has 15 residues. From germline, CDR1 is SGHDN and CDR2 FVKESK. The CDR3 sequence is CASSQETGLWETQYF. For the CDR3, the DNA is TGTGCCAGCAGCCAAGAAACAGGGTTATGGGAGACCCAGTACTTC.

The genes are TRBV7-8 and TRBJ2-7; 7 bases match TRBD2. The CDR3 contains 18 residues. V shed 4 bases and J 7 bases; nucleotides not matched to a gene: 22. CDR1 is SGHVS, CDR2 FQNEAQ, per germline. Written as DNA, the CDR3 is TGTGCCAGCAGCTCCCCAAAAGCGGGGCGACCCGAATCTGGAGAGCAGTACTTC. This translates into CASSSPKAGRPESGEQYF.

The rearrangement links TRBV6-5 to TRBJ1-1; 10 bases agree with TRBD1. Germline V gene lookup returns CDR1 MNHEY and CDR2 SVGAGI. The ends lost 2 bases at V and 4 bases at J; junction bases unmatched: 1. This CDR3 has 14 amino acids. CDR3 sequence reads: CASSYGTGVTEAFF. As DNA, the CDR3 is TGTGCCAGCAGTTACGGGACAGGGGTCACTGAAGCTTTCTTT.

The chain is built from TRBV6-5 and TRBJ1-1; D gene ambiguous. V lost 3 bases and J lost 4, with 18 bases in between. Germline V gene lookup returns CDR1 MNHEY and CDR2 SVGAGI. This CDR3 is 16 amino acids long. The CDR3 region has the DNA TGTGCCAGCAGTTATGGAGGGATGACCTACGGCACTGAAGCTTTCTTT. Translating gives CASSYGGMTYGTEAFF.

A word on this clone: The junction does not match germline at one end; this may be a read error. The chain carries TRBV6-4 and TRBJ2-2; D remains ambiguous. The length of the CDR3 is 15 residues. Germline V gene data show CDR1 as MRHNA and CDR2 as SNTAGT. CDR3 bases: TGTGCCAGCAGTTACTCGAAACAGAACACCGGGGAGCTGTTTTTT. Its protein product is CASSYSKQNTGELFF.

This chain connects TRBV7-9 to TRBJ2-1; possible D gene TRBD2, 6 bases. V lost 1 base, J lost 9 bases, and 10 bases lay in between. The germline V gene encodes CDR1 SEHNR and CDR2 FQNEAQ (reference sequence). This CDR3 is built from 13 residues. The CDR3 protein is CASSLGLVGEQFF. Here the CDR3 DNA reads TGTGCCAGCAGCTTAGGACTAGTCGGTGAGCAGTTCTTC.